This is a list of T cell receptor beta chains from one sample in a study of cytomegalovirus exposure and HLA in healthy donors. Some clones are missing from TCRdb's copy, which holds only in-frame ones; the method was immunoSEQ multiplex PCR. This sample has about 120,000 clones, with approximately 75% found just once. Sample: PBMCs. These TCRs come from a man aged 50 to 59 in good health and CMV-seropositive. CDR3s include the opening cysteine and the closing phenylalanine or tryptophan. Each record gives: D gene, V gene, clone size, J gene, CDR3 protein, CDR3 DNA. D genes are given only for firm matches. Only part of the rows carry a size: once, few, many, or a class if the clone is expanded.

d_call: NA
v_call: TRBV29-1
clone_size: NA
j_call: TRBJ2-3
cdr3_aa: CSVEDDQGLATDTQYF
cdr3_nt: TGCAGCGTTGAAGATGATCAGGGTTTGGCCACAGATACGCAGTATTTT

d_call: NA
v_call: TRBV2
clone_size: NA
j_call: TRBJ1-3
cdr3_aa: CASSLQALPGNTIYF
cdr3_nt: TGTGCCAGCAGTCTACAGGCGCTCCCTGGAAACACCATATATTTT

d_call: TRBD1
v_call: TRBV6-6
clone_size: NA
j_call: TRBJ1-2
cdr3_aa: CASSTRTGDYGYTF
cdr3_nt: TGTGCCAGCAGTACGCGGACAGGAGACTATGGCTACACCTTC

d_call: TRBD1
v_call: TRBV10-3
clone_size: NA
j_call: TRBJ1-1
cdr3_aa: CAISDPGQGNTEAFF
cdr3_nt: TGTGCCATCAGTGACCCGGGACAGGGGAACACTGAAGCTTTCTTT

d_call: NA
v_call: TRBV7-9
clone_size: few
j_call: TRBJ2-1
cdr3_aa: CASSLRQASYNEQFF
cdr3_nt: TGTGCCAGCAGCTTAAGGCAGGCCAGCTACAATGAGCAGTTCTTC

d_call: NA
v_call: TRBV5-5
clone_size: NA
j_call: TRBJ1-2
cdr3_aa: CASSFIVEGNYGYTF
cdr3_nt: TGTGCCAGCAGCTTTATAGTGGAGGGCAACTATGGCTACACCTTC

d_call: TRBD1
v_call: TRBV7-2
clone_size: NA
j_call: TRBJ1-2
cdr3_aa: CASSSGTGNYGYTF
cdr3_nt: TGTGCCAGCAGCTCGGGGACAGGAAACTATGGCTACACCTTC

d_call: TRBD1
v_call: TRBV7-9
clone_size: NA
j_call: TRBJ1-1
cdr3_aa: CASSPGQVVTEAFF
cdr3_nt: TGTGCCAGCAGCCCAGGACAGGTGGTAACTGAAGCTTTCTTT

d_call: TRBD1
v_call: TRBV11-2
clone_size: NA
j_call: TRBJ2-1
cdr3_aa: CASSLAGQGIGYEQFF
cdr3_nt: TGTGCCAGCAGCTTAGCCGGACAGGGGATTGGGTATGAGCAGTTCTTC

d_call: NA
v_call: TRBV5-5
clone_size: NA
j_call: TRBJ1-1
cdr3_aa: CASRGQWNTEAFF
cdr3_nt: TGTGCCAGCAGGGGACAATGGAACACTGAAGCTTTCTTT

d_call: TRBD2
v_call: TRBV6-5
clone_size: once
j_call: TRBJ2-5
cdr3_aa: CASSYSRLAGELEQYF
cdr3_nt: TGTGCCAGCAGTTACTCGAGGCTAGCGGGGGAGCTTGAGCAGTACTTC

d_call: TRBD1
v_call: TRBV30
clone_size: NA
j_call: TRBJ1-5
cdr3_aa: CAWSVPGGHVQPQHF
cdr3_nt: TGTGCCTGGAGTGTTCCAGGGGGCCACGTTCAGCCCCAGCATTTT

d_call: NA
v_call: TRBV5-4
clone_size: few
j_call: TRBJ2-1
cdr3_aa: CASSLVHSPHEQFF
cdr3_nt: TGTGCCAGCAGCTTGGTACACAGCCCACATGAGCAGTTCTTC

d_call: TRBD2
v_call: TRBV2
clone_size: once
j_call: TRBJ2-3
cdr3_aa: CATSGSVRGTQYF
cdr3_nt: TGTGCCACTAGCGGGAGCGTCCGAGGTACGCAGTATTTT

d_call: NA
v_call: TRBV11-2
clone_size: NA
j_call: TRBJ2-7
cdr3_aa: CASSTGGRPYEQYF
cdr3_nt: TGTGCCAGCAGCACCGGGGGAAGACCCTACGAGCAGTACTTC

d_call: TRBD1
v_call: TRBV2
clone_size: NA
j_call: TRBJ1-2
cdr3_aa: CASRGQGDGYTF
cdr3_nt: TGTGCCAGCAGAGGACAGGGTGATGGCTACACCTTC

d_call: NA
v_call: TRBV15
clone_size: NA
j_call: TRBJ1-4
cdr3_aa: CATSRSLNEKLFF
cdr3_nt: TGTGCCACCAGCAGATCCCTTAATGAAAAACTGTTTTTT

d_call: TRBD1
v_call: TRBV28
clone_size: NA
j_call: TRBJ1-2
cdr3_aa: CASTQGTVYGYTF
cdr3_nt: TGTGCCAGCACCCAAGGGACAGTCTATGGCTACACCTTC

d_call: NA
v_call: TRBV9
clone_size: few
j_call: TRBJ1-3
cdr3_aa: CASSVRGGDTIYF
cdr3_nt: TGTGCCAGCAGCGTGAGAGGAGGAGACACCATATATTTT

d_call: NA
v_call: TRBV30
clone_size: NA
j_call: TRBJ2-2
cdr3_aa: CAWARTALGLNTGELFF
cdr3_nt: TGTGCCTGGGCAAGGACAGCCCTCGGCCTTAACACCGGGGAGCTGTTTTTT

d_call: TRBD1
v_call: TRBV18
clone_size: NA
j_call: TRBJ2-1
cdr3_aa: CASSPLQGASEQFF
cdr3_nt: TGTGCCAGCTCACCACTACAGGGGGCTAGCGAGCAGTTCTTC

d_call: TRBD2
v_call: TRBV7-4
clone_size: NA
j_call: TRBJ2-3
cdr3_aa: CASSLASGGSTDTQYF
cdr3_nt: TGTGCCAGCAGCTTAGCCAGCGGGGGAAGCACAGATACGCAGTATTTT

d_call: TRBD2
v_call: TRBV5-1
clone_size: NA
j_call: TRBJ2-1
cdr3_aa: CASSLGAGEVHNEQFF
cdr3_nt: TGCGCCAGCAGCTTGGGGGCGGGAGAGGTTCACAATGAGCAGTTCTTC

d_call: TRBD1
v_call: TRBV27
clone_size: few
j_call: TRBJ1-2
cdr3_aa: CASSLSTGVYGYTF
cdr3_nt: TGTGCCAGCAGTTTGTCGACAGGGGTCTATGGCTACACCTTC

d_call: TRBD1
v_call: TRBV27
clone_size: NA
j_call: TRBJ2-1
cdr3_aa: CASSSLGTGVPVRFF
cdr3_nt: TGTGCCAGCAGTTCCCTCGGGACAGGGGTACCAGTCCGGTTCTTC

d_call: NA
v_call: TRBV2
clone_size: NA
j_call: TRBJ2-5
cdr3_aa: CASSVQETQYF
cdr3_nt: TGTGCCAGCAGTGTACAAGAGACCCAGTACTTC

d_call: NA
v_call: TRBV5-6
clone_size: NA
j_call: TRBJ1-3
cdr3_aa: CASSLGGLSIRYTIYF
cdr3_nt: TGTGCCAGCAGCCTGGGGGGGCTTTCTATCCGGTACACCATATATTTT

d_call: NA
v_call: TRBV6-5
clone_size: once
j_call: TRBJ2-1
cdr3_aa: CASSYSFSGYNEQFF
cdr3_nt: TGTGCCAGCAGTTACTCGTTTTCCGGCTACAATGAGCAGTTCTTC

d_call: NA
v_call: TRBV29-1
clone_size: NA
j_call: TRBJ1-5
cdr3_aa: CSGGGAGQPQHF
cdr3_nt: TGCAGCGGAGGGGGTGCGGGCCAGCCCCAGCATTTT

d_call: TRBD1
v_call: TRBV7-9
clone_size: NA
j_call: TRBJ1-2
cdr3_aa: CASSFDNQGARGYTF
cdr3_nt: TGTGCCAGCAGTTTTGACAACCAGGGGGCGCGCGGCTACACCTTC

d_call: TRBD1
v_call: TRBV6-6
clone_size: NA
j_call: TRBJ2-7
cdr3_aa: CASTPHGDRADEQYF
cdr3_nt: TGTGCCAGCACCCCACATGGGGACAGGGCGGACGAGCAGTACTTC

d_call: NA
v_call: TRBV30
clone_size: NA
j_call: TRBJ1-6
cdr3_aa: CAWTSSYNSPLHF
cdr3_nt: TGTGCCTGGACATCGAGCTATAATTCACCCCTCCACTTT

d_call: TRBD1
v_call: TRBV18
clone_size: few
j_call: TRBJ1-5
cdr3_aa: CASSALTGADQPQHF
cdr3_nt: TGTGCCAGCTCAGCACTGACAGGGGCCGATCAGCCCCAGCATTTT

d_call: NA
v_call: TRBV10-3
clone_size: NA
j_call: TRBJ1-2
cdr3_aa: CAISGGPVLTF
cdr3_nt: TGTGCCATCAGTGGAGGGCCCGTACTCACCTTC

d_call: NA
v_call: TRBV5-1
clone_size: NA
j_call: TRBJ1-4
cdr3_aa: CASSPSPGPNEKLFF
cdr3_nt: TGCGCCAGCAGCCCTTCCCCAGGGCCTAATGAAAAACTGTTTTTT

d_call: TRBD1
v_call: TRBV6-5
clone_size: NA
j_call: TRBJ2-1
cdr3_aa: CASRLGQAFNEQFF
cdr3_nt: TGTGCCAGCAGACTCGGACAGGCGTTCAATGAGCAGTTCTTC

d_call: TRBD1
v_call: TRBV5-1
clone_size: NA
j_call: TRBJ1-1
cdr3_aa: CASSNRDRGLQAEAFF
cdr3_nt: TGCGCCAGCAGCAACCGGGACAGGGGCCTCCAGGCTGAAGCTTTCTTT

d_call: TRBD2
v_call: TRBV5-8
clone_size: NA
j_call: TRBJ2-5
cdr3_aa: CASSQRPSGSHGETQYF
cdr3_nt: TGTGCCAGCAGCCAACGCCCTAGCGGGAGTCATGGGGAGACCCAGTACTTC

d_call: TRBD1
v_call: TRBV28
clone_size: few
j_call: TRBJ2-7
cdr3_aa: CASSLPGTGINEQYF
cdr3_nt: TGTGCCAGCAGCCTTCCTGGGACAGGGATCAACGAGCAGTACTTC

d_call: NA
v_call: TRBV10-3
clone_size: NA
j_call: TRBJ2-5
cdr3_aa: CAISEAGAGAQYF
cdr3_nt: TGTGCCATCAGTGAAGCAGGGGCCGGGGCCCAGTACTTC

d_call: NA
v_call: TRBV28
clone_size: NA
j_call: TRBJ1-6
cdr3_aa: CASSVQLENSPLHF
cdr3_nt: TGTGCCAGCAGTGTACAGTTAGAAAATTCACCCCTCCACTTT

d_call: NA
v_call: TRBV5-4
clone_size: NA
j_call: TRBJ1-6
cdr3_aa: CASSSGQLNSPLHF
cdr3_nt: TGTGCCAGCAGCTCCGGACAGCTTAATTCACCCCTCCACTTT

d_call: TRBD1
v_call: TRBV15
clone_size: NA
j_call: TRBJ1-3
cdr3_aa: CATSRDFGRGSGNTIYF
cdr3_nt: TGTGCCACCAGCAGAGATTTCGGCAGGGGGTCTGGAAACACCATATATTTT

d_call: TRBD2
v_call: TRBV5-1
clone_size: once
j_call: TRBJ2-7
cdr3_aa: CASSSGSSYEQYF
cdr3_nt: TGCGCCAGCAGCAGCGGGAGCTCCTACGAGCAGTACTTC

d_call: NA
v_call: TRBV5-1
clone_size: NA
j_call: TRBJ2-7
cdr3_aa: CASSPTNSRAREQYF
cdr3_nt: TGCGCCAGCAGCCCCACAAACTCCAGGGCCCGCGAGCAGTACTTC

d_call: TRBD1
v_call: TRBV19
clone_size: NA
j_call: TRBJ1-5
cdr3_aa: CASSIRQGSNQPQHF
cdr3_nt: TGTGCCAGTAGTATAAGACAGGGCAGCAATCAGCCCCAGCATTTT

d_call: TRBD1
v_call: TRBV10-1
clone_size: NA
j_call: TRBJ2-7
cdr3_aa: CASSAKAGTGAYEQYF
cdr3_nt: TGCGCCAGCAGTGCTAAGGCCGGGACAGGGGCCTACGAGCAGTACTTC

d_call: NA
v_call: TRBV5-6
clone_size: few
j_call: TRBJ1-1
cdr3_aa: CASSFLGRLGGTEAFF
cdr3_nt: TGTGCCAGCAGCTTTTTGGGTAGGCTAGGGGGCACTGAAGCTTTCTTT

d_call: TRBD1
v_call: TRBV28
clone_size: NA
j_call: TRBJ1-3
cdr3_aa: CASSSWTGLSGNTIYF
cdr3_nt: TGTGCCAGCAGTTCTTGGACAGGTCTCTCTGGAAACACCATATATTTT

d_call: NA
v_call: TRBV30
clone_size: NA
j_call: TRBJ2-1
cdr3_aa: CAWSPGGARGEQFF
cdr3_nt: TGTGCCTGGAGTCCCGGCGGGGCCCGGGGTGAGCAGTTCTTC

d_call: TRBD2
v_call: TRBV4-2
clone_size: NA
j_call: TRBJ2-1
cdr3_aa: CASSQGGTSGRGEQFF
cdr3_nt: TGTGCCAGCAGCCAAGGGGGGACTAGCGGGAGAGGTGAGCAGTTCTTC